Here is one TCR beta chain with its context. Its antigen is currently unknown. The ends lost 3 bases at V and 5 bases at J; junction bases unmatched: 3. This CDR3 region has 15 residues. CDR1 and CDR2 (germline): SGHVS, FQNEAQ. The sample comes from a study of cytomegalovirus exposure and HLA in healthy donors. Primers: 60 Vbeta forward and 13 Jbeta reverse. The protocol was immunoSEQ multiplex PCR, while the TCRdb copy is restricted to in-frame clones and leaves out a portion. This sample contains roughly 120,000 clones. General study points: Associated with cytomegalovirus, according to the listing, were 150 to 200 TCR beta chains. A link between a missense DCLRE1C variant and TCR beta V- and J-gene trimming emerged from a later analysis. CMV serostatus was the sole immune exposure data available. An ancestry cluster, one associated with Asian ancestry, reportedly showed fewer N-insertions than the approximately 670-donor mean in a later analysis.

This sequence originates from a young man in good health and CMV-seronegative. Specimen: PBMCs. The J gene is TRBJ2-7, the V gene TRBV7-8; 14 bases match TRBD2. DNA of the CDR3: TGTGCCAGCAGCTTGGGGACTAGCGGGAGACACGAGCAGTACTTC. Translated: CASSLGTSGRHEQYF. The full variable domain, its missing parts supplied by reference TRBV7-8 and TRBJ2-7, is GAGVSQSPRYKVAKRGQDVALRCDPISGHVSLFWYQQALGQGPEFLTYFQNEAQLDKSGLPSDRFFAERPEGSVSTLKIQRTQQEDSAVYLCASSLGTSGRHEQYFGPGTRLTVT.